Listed below are T cell receptor beta chains from one sample, sequenced in a study of tumor-infiltrating lymphocytes in primary liver carcinoma. TCRdb called the multiplex PCR reads again in MiXCR, with one record for every CDR3 protein. The sample carries roughly 200,000 distinct CDR3 sequences, about 82% recorded once. Input material: tumor tissue from primary liver carcinoma. The source of these receptors is a man in his forties or fifties with primary liver carcinoma and hepatitis B virus infection. The CDR3 runs from the conserved cysteine through the conserved F or W. D genes are given only for firm matches. Clone size is given for some rows only: seen once, a few or many times, or a class if the clone is expanded.

few	.	TRBV25-1	TRBJ2-5	TGTGCCAGCAGTTTTGGTCCTACGGAGACCCAGTACTTC	CASSFGPTETQYF
.	TRBD2	TRBV6-4	TRBJ2-3	TGTGCCAGCAGTGAGACTAGCGGGAGCACAGATATGCTGTATTTT	CASSETSGSTDMLYF
.	TRBD2	TRBV6-6	TRBJ2-3	TGTGCAAGCAGTCGGACTAGCCAGGGAGATAAGCATTATTTT	CASSRTSQGDKHYF
many	.	TRBV28	TRBJ2-2	TGTGCCAGCAGTTTAACCGGGGAGCTGTTTTTT	CASSLTGELFF
.	.	TRBV6-1	TRBJ2-3	TGTGCCAACAGTGATTGGTCAGATACGCAGTATTTT	CANSDWSDTQYF
few	TRBD2	TRBV7-9	TRBJ2-1	TGTGCCAGCAGCTCCGGGACTAGCGGCAATGAGCAGTTCTTC	CASSSGTSGNEQFF
.	TRBD2	TRBV18	TRBJ2-7	TGTGCCAGCTCACAAGGGCCAGCGGGAGGGCCCTACGAGCAGTACTTC	CASSQGPAGGPYEQYF
.	.	TRBV4-1	TRBJ1-2	TGCGTCAGCAGCCCGTCTACTCGACTCAACTATGGCTACACCTTC	CVSSPSTRLNYGYTF
.	.	TRBV29-1	TRBJ2-3	TGCGGCCTTGACCCCATGACAGATACGCAGTATTTT	CGLDPMTDTQYF
.	.	TRBV11-2	TRBJ2-3	TGTATCAGCGGCTTAGGAGATACGCAGTATTTT	CISGLGDTQYF
once	.	TRBV6-2/TRBV6-3	TRBJ1-1	TGTGCCAGCAGTAGGGGATCAGGAGCTTTCTTT	CASSRGSGAFF
.	TRBD2	TRBV12-3/TRBV12-4	TRBJ2-3	TGTGCCAGCAGTCCTAGCGGGAACCTTACTAGCACAGATACGCAGTATTTT	CASSPSGNLTSTDTQYF
.	TRBD1	TRBV29-1	TRBJ2-5	TGCAGCGTTGAGCCCGACAGGGGCCGGCAAAAGATCCAGTACTTC	CSVEPDRGRQKIQYF
.	.	TRBV11-3	TRBJ1-3	TGTGCGAGCATCTTCTCAACCATATATTTT	CASIFSTIYF
.	.	TRBV6-1	TRBJ2-6	TGTGCCAGCAGTGAGTCCCCCTCTTGGGCCAACGTTCCGACTTTC	CASSESPSWANVPTF
.	TRBD1	TRBV19	TRBJ1-5	TGTGCCAGTAGTATCGAAGGAGACAGGGGAAATCAGCCCCAGCATTTT	CASSIEGDRGNQPQHF
.	TRBD2	TRBV6-1	TRBJ2-1	TGTGCTAGCAGGCTAGGGACTACGCCTTTCAATGAGCAGCTCTTC	CASRLGTTPFNEQLF
many	TRBD1	TRBV12-3/TRBV12-4	TRBJ1-1	TGTGCCAGCAGTTTAGGACAGGGAGGATGGACTGAAGCTTTCTTT	CASSLGQGGWTEAFF
once	.	TRBV29-1	TRBJ2-1	TGCAGCGTTGTAAGGGTGCTGCAGTTCTTC	CSVVRVLQFF
.	TRBD2	TRBV7-9	TRBJ2-5	TGTGCGAGCAGCTTAGCGCGGATAGCGGGGACACGAGAGACCCAGTACTTC	CASSLARIAGTRETQYF
.	.	TRBV5-1	TRBJ2-7	TGCGCCAGAAGGGAATCTACTAGTTACGAGCAATACTTC	CARRESTSYEQYF
.	TRBD2	TRBV4-1	TRBJ2-3	TGCGCTAGCAGCCAAGGGGGGGGACTAGCGGGAGGACAAGATACGCAGTATTTT	CASSQGGGLAGGQDTQYF
.	.	TRBV14	TRBJ2-6	TGTGCCAGCATGCAACGCGCAGCTGGGGTCAACGTCCTGACTTTC	CASMQRAAGVNVLTF
once	TRBD2	TRBV29-1	TRBJ2-5	TGTAGCGTTGTAACAACGGGAGGCCGCTTCAGCCAAGAGACCCAGTACTTC	CSVVTTGGRFSQETQYF
once	.	TRBV29-1	TRBJ2-7	TGCAGCGTTGAGCCTTGGGGGGCCAACCACGAGCAGTACTTC	CSVEPWGANHEQYF
.	TRBD1	TRBV7-9	TRBJ2-7	TGTGCCAGCAACCTAACTGGGACAGGGGAGGACGAGCAGTACTTC	CASNLTGTGEDEQYF
once	.	TRBV6-2/TRBV6-3	TRBJ2-3	TGTGCCAGCAGTTACTCTAGCCCTCATACACAGTATTTT	CASSYSSPHTQYF
.	TRBD2	TRBV25-1	TRBJ2-1	TGTGCCAGTACAGCGGGAGGCTCATACAATGGGCAGTTCTTC	CASTAGGSYNGQFF
.	.	TRBV10-3	TRBJ2-2	TGTACCATCAGTGAGGAACAGGGGAACACCGGGGAGCTGTTTTTT	CTISEEQGNTGELFF
many	TRBD2	TRBV28	TRBJ2-7	TGTGCCAGCAGACCCGGGACTAGCGGGAGGGCCTCTCTCGAGCAGTACTTC	CASRPGTSGRASLEQYF
.	TRBD1	TRBV6-5	TRBJ1-2	TGTGCCAGCAGTAAAACAGGGGAAGATGACTACATCTTC	CASSKTGEDDYIF
.	.	TRBV11-1	TRBJ1-5	TGTGCCAGCAGCTCTGGGGGAAGCTCTATTGGATCCCGCACCGATACGCAGCATTTT	CASSSGGSSIGSRTDTQHF
.	.	TRBV10-3	TRBJ2-1	TGTGTCATCACCCCATGGGCTAGCGAGTCCTATAATGAGCAGTTCTTC	CVITPWASESYNEQFF
.	TRBD1	TRBV6-5	TRBJ1-2	TGTGCCAGCAGCCTACAGGGGGCGGTCGGCTACGCCTTC	CASSLQGAVGYAF
.	.	TRBV29-1	TRBJ1-3	TGCAGCGTTGAAGGTCCCTTGGAAGGAAACACAATATATTTT	CSVEGPLEGNTIYF
.	TRBD2	TRBV5-6	TRBJ2-7	TGTGCCAGCAGCAATACTTGGTGGGAGGGCTCCTACCAGTACTTC	CASSNTWWEGSYQYF
.	.	TRBV5-1	TRBJ2-3	TGCGCCAGCAACTTGAACGGCCGTACTAGCACAGATACGCAGTATTTT	CASNLNGRTSTDTQYF
.	.	TRBV29-1	TRBJ1-1	TGCAGCGTTGAACGAATGGGGGAGAATGAAGTTTTCTTT	CSVERMGENEVFF
.	.	TRBV28	TRBJ1-5	TGTGCCAGTCGCCTGGGGATAACGCGGCTTAGCAATCAGCCCCAGCATTTT	CASRLGITRLSNQPQHF
.	.	TRBV29-1	TRBJ2-3	TGCAGCGTGTCCACAGGGAGCTACGAGCAGTATTTT	CSVSTGSYEQYF
.	TRBD1	TRBV6-6	TRBJ2-3	TGTGCCAGCAGTATACAGGGGGCAACAGATACGCATTATTTT	CASSIQGATDTHYF
.	TRBD2	TRBV29-1	TRBJ2-7	TGCAGTGTTGATGTAGCGGGAGGTAACAAGCAGTACTTC	CSVDVAGGNKQYF
once	.	TRBV10-3	TRBJ2-1	TGTACCATCAGACCTGACTTGAGCTCCTACAATGAGCAGTTCTTC	CTIRPDLSSYNEQFF
.	TRBD1	TRBV29-1	TRBJ2-5	TGCAGCGTAAGCCCAGGACAGGGAATGAATACCCAGTATTTC	CSVSPGQGMNTQYF
.	.	TRBV11-2	TRBJ2-5	TGTGCCAGCAGCTTAACCCTCCATGACTGGGAGAGCCAGTACTTC	CASSLTLHDWESQYF
.	.	TRBV12-3/TRBV12-4	TRBJ2-3	TGCGCCAGTAGGCTTACAGGTTCGGGGGATACGCAGTATTTT	CASRLTGSGDTQYF
.	TRBD2	TRBV5-4	TRBJ2-1	TGTGCCACCAGCCTTGGACTAGCGGGAGAAGATGAGCAGTTATTC	CATSLGLAGEDEQLF
.	.	TRBV11-2	TRBJ2-7	TGTGCCAGGATAAAAGGAGTTGAGCAGTACTTC	CARIKGVEQYF
.	TRBD1	TRBV11-2	TRBJ2-7	TGTGCCAGCAGCTTCGACAGGGACGGACAGTACTTC	CASSFDRDGQYF
once	TRBD2	TRBV6-5	TRBJ2-3	TGTGCCAGCAGTTTCGAGACGCCGGGAGGGGGGGGAGATACGCAGTATTTT	CASSFETPGGGGDTQYF
many	.	TRBV11-2	TRBJ2-1	TGTGCCAGCAGCGCCCACGTTTTAGGGCGAAATCCATTCTACAATGAGCAGTTCTTC	CASSAHVLGRNPFYNEQFF
.	.	TRBV5-4	TRBJ2-1	TGTGCCAGCAGCTTTGGCCGGGGTTACGATGAGCTGTTCTTC	CASSFGRGYDELFF
.	TRBD2	TRBV11-2	TRBJ2-1	TGTGCCAGCAGCCCACTACCATTAGCGGGAGATAGTGATGAGCAGTTCTTC	CASSPLPLAGDSDEQFF
few	.	TRBV29-1	TRBJ2-1	TGCAGCGCGGACGGGTACAATGAGCAGTTATTC	CSADGYNEQLF
once	TRBD2	TRBV11-2	TRBJ2-2	TGTGCCAGCATCATCACCGTTACATGGACGGTGGGGAGCGGGAAGCTGTTGTTT	CASIITVTWTVGSGKLLF
few	TRBD2	TRBV5-6	TRBJ2-1	TGTGCCAGTAGCTCGAACCTACATGGGCGGGGGTACAATGAGCAGTTCTTC	CASSSNLHGRGYNEQFF